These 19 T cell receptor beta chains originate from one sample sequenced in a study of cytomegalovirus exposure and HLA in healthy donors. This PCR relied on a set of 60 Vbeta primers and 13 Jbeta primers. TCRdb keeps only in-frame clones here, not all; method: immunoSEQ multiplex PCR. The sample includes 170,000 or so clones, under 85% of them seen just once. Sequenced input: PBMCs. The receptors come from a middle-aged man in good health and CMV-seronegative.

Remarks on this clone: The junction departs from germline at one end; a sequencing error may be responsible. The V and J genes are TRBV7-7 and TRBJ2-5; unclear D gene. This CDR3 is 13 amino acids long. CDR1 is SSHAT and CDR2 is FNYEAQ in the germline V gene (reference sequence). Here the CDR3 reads CASSQYNQETQYF. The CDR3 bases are TGTGCTAGCAGCCAGTACAACCAAGAGACCCAGTACTTC.

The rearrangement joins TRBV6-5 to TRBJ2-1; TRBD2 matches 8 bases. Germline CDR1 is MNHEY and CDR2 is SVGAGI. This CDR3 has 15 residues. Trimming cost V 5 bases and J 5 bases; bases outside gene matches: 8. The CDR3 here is CASSPGGPRNNEQFF. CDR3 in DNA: TGTGCCAGCAGTCCGGGAGGGCCTAGGAACAATGAGCAGTTCTTC.

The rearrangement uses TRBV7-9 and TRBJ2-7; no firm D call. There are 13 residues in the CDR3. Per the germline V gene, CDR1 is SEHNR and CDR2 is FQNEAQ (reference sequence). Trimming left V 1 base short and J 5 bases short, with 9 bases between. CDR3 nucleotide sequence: TGTGCCAGCAGCTTAGTGTTGGGCGACGAGCAGTACTTC. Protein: CASSLVLGDEQYF.

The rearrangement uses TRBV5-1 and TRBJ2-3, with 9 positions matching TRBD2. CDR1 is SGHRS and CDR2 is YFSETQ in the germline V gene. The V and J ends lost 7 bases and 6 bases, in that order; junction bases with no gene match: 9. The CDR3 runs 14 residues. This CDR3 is CASGIAGVVDTQYF. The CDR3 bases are TGCGCCAGCGGAATAGCGGGAGTCGTCGATACGCAGTATTTT.

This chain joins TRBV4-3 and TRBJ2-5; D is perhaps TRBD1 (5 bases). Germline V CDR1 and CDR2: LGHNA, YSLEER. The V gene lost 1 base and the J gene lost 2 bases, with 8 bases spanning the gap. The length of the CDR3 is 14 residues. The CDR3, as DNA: TGCGCCAGCAGCCAAGCGACAGAACAAGAGACCCAGTACTTC. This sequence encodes CASSQATEQETQYF.

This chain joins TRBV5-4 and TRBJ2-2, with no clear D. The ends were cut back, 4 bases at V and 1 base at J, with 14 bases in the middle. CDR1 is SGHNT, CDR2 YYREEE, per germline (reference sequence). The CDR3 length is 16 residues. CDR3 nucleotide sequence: TGTGCCAGCAGCGTTGGGCACGTAGTGAACACCGGGGAGCTGTTTTTT. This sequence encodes CASSVGHVVNTGELFF.

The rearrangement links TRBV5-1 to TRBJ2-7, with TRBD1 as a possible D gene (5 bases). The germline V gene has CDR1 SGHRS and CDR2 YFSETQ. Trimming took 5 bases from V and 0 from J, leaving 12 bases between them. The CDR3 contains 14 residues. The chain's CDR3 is CASSSDSNSYEQYF. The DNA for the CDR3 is TGCGCCAGCAGTTCAGACAGTAACTCCTACGAGCAGTACTTC.

The CDR3 loop is CASMTDRSASGTNQPQHF. Written as DNA, the CDR3 is TGTGCCAGTATGACAGACAGGTCCGCGTCCGGTACCAATCAGCCCCAGCATTTT. V gene TRBV19 combines with J gene TRBJ1-5; perhaps TRBD1 as D (6 bases). The CDR3 runs to 18 residues. Between the trimmed V and J ends, which lost 7 bases and 3 bases, there was a span of 25 bases. Germline assignment: CDR1 LNHDA and CDR2 SQIVND (reference sequence).

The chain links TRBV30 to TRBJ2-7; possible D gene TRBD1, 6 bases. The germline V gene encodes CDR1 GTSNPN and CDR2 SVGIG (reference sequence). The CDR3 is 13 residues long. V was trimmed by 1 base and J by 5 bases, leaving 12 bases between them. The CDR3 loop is CAWSGTQGHEQYF. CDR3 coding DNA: TGTGCCTGGAGTGGGACACAGGGTCACGAGCAGTACTTC. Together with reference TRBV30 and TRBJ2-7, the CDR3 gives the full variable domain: SQTIHQWPATLVQPVGSPLSLECTVEGTSNPNLYWYRQAAGRGLQLLFYSVGIGQISSEVPQNLSASRPQDRQFILSSKKLLLSDSGFYLCAWSGTQGHEQYFGPGTRLTVT.

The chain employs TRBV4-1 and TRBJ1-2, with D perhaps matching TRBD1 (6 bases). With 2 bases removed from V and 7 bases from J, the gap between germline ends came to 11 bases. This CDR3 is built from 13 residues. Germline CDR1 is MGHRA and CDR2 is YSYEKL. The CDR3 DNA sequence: TGCGCCAGCAGCCAAACAGGGCAGGGTGGCTACACCTTC. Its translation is CASSQTGQGGYTF.

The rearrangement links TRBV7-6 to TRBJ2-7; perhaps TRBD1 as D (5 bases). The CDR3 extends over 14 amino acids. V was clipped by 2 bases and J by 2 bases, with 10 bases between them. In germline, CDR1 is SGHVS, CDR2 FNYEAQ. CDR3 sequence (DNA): TGTGCCAGCAGCTTAAGTCAGGGAACCTACGAGCAGTACTTC. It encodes CASSLSQGTYEQYF. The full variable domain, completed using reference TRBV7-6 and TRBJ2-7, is GAGVSQSPRYKVTKRGQDVALRCDPISGHVSLYWYRQALGQGPEFLTYFNYEAQQDKSGLPNDRFSAERPEGSISTLTIQRTEQRDSAMYRCASSLSQGTYEQYFGPGTRLTVT.

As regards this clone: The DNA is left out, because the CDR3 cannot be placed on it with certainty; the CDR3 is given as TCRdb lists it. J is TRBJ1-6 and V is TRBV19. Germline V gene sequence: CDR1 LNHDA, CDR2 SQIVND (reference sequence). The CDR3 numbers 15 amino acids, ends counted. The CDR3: CASTSGGRNNSPLHF.

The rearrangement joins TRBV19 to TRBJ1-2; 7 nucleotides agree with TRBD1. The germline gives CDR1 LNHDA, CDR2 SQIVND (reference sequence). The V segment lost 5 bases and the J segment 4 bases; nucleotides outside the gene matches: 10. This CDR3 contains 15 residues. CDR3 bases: TGTGCCAGTAGTGAGAGACCGGGACAGTCCTATGGCTACACCTTC. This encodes CASSERPGQSYGYTF.

The CDR3 sequence: CASTTGGPSFVNQPQHF. The CDR3 region has the DNA TGTGCCAGCACAACAGGGGGCCCCTCTTTTGTCAATCAGCCCCAGCATTTT. J is TRBJ1-5 and V is TRBV5-6; 9 bases align to TRBD1. Trimming took 6 bases from V and 3 from J; bases not matched to a gene: 13. The CDR3 length is 17 residues. Per germline, CDR1 SGHDT and CDR2 YYEEEE. The full variable domain, its missing parts supplied by reference TRBV5-6 and TRBJ1-5, is DAGVTQSPTHLIKTRGQQVTLRCSPKSGHDTVSWYQQALGQGPQFIFQYYEEEERQRGNFPDRFSGHQFPNYSSELNVNALLLGDSALYLCASTTGGPSFVNQPQHFGDGTRLSIL.

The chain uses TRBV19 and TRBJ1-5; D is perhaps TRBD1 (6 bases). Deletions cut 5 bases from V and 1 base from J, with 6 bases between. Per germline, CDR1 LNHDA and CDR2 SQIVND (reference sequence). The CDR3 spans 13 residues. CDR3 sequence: CASSGQSNQPQHF. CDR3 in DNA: TGTGCCAGTAGTGGACAGAGCAATCAGCCCCAGCATTTT.

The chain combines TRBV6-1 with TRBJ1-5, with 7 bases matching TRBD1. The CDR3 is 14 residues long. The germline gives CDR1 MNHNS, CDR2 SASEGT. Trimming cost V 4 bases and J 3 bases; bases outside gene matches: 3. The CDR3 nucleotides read TGTGCCAGCAGTGGGGACAGCTACAATCAGCCCCAGCATTTT. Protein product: CASSGDSYNQPQHF.

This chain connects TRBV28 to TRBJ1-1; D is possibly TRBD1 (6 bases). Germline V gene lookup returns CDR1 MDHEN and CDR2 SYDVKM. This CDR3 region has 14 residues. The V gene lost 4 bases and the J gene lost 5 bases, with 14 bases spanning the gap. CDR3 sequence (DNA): TGTGCCAGCAGTTCACACAGGGTACTAACTGAAGCTTTCTTT. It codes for CASSSHRVLTEAFF.

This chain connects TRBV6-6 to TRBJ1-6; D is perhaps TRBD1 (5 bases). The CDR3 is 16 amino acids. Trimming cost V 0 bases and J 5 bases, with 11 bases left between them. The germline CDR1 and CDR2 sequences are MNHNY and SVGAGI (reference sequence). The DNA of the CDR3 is TGTGCCAGCAGTTACTCAGGCAGGGTCAATAATTCACCCCTCCACTTT. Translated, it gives CASSYSGRVNNSPLHF.

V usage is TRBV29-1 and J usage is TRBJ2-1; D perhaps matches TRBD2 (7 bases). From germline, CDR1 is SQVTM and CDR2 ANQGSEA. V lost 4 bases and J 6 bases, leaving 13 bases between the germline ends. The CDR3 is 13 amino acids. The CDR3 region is CSVVGLGGNEQFF. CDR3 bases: TGCAGCGTTGTTGGACTAGGGGGCAATGAGCAGTTCTTC.